This note documents a single T cell receptor (beta chain) sequence. This entry belongs to a study of blood T cell repertoires in COVID-19. Study information: COVID-19 samples, acute and convalescent, were from the United States, Italy and Spain. The cDNA or gDNA used as material had been derived from T cells, B-cell-depleted T cells, or PBMCs.

Source study methods: For nucleated cells, counts were estimated from reference gene primer amplification. Sequencing used immunoSEQ multiplex PCR; TCRdb keeps in-frame clones, though not all of them. From that table come the V and J calls and clone size; the DNA was used to work out D and trimming. This table has about 280,000 clones, around 87% appearing once. CDR1 SNHLY and CDR2 FYNNEI come from the germline V gene. The CDR3 is 14 residues long. With 11 bases removed from V and 1 base from J, the gap between germline ends came to 17 bases. Specimen: peripheral blood. This TCR derives from a woman in her forties or fifties who had recovered from COVID-19. The genes are TRBV2 and TRBJ1-1; TRBD1 might be the D (6 bases). The DNA of the CDR3 is TGTGCCGGATCCCGGACAGCCACGAACACTGAAGCTTTCTTT. It specifies CAGSRTATNTEAFF.